This passage covers 32 T cell receptor beta chains from one sample sequenced in a study of cytomegalovirus exposure and HLA in healthy donors. Primers: 60 Vbeta forward and 13 Jbeta reverse. TCRdb's table, derived via immunoSEQ multiplex PCR, lists solely in-frame clones and lacks some. The sample carries about 150,000 clones, around 80% recorded once. Sequences were obtained from PBMCs. The receptor source for this set is a man younger than 35 in good health and CMV-seronegative.

The chain is built from TRBV6-1 and TRBJ2-1; 9 bases map to TRBD1. The ends lost 7 bases at V and 3 bases at J; junction bases unmatched: 4. This CDR3 has 14 amino acids. The V gene's germline CDR1 is MNHNS and CDR2 SASEGT. CDR3 sequence (DNA): TGTGCCAGCACGACAGGGGGTGACTACAATGAGCAGTTCTTC. This encodes CASTTGGDYNEQFF.

The V call is TRBV30, the J call TRBJ1-1, with D tentatively TRBD1 (5 bases). V shed 4 bases and J shed 1 base, with 10 bases lying between them. CDR3 length: 13 residues. Germline V gene sequence: CDR1 GTSNPN, CDR2 SVGIG (reference sequence). The DNA for the CDR3 is TGTGCCTGGACCTTGGGGGGGAACACTGAAGCTTTCTTT. Translated, it gives CAWTLGGNTEAFF.

The chain is built from TRBV27 and TRBJ2-3; possibly TRBD2 for D (5 bases). This CDR3 contains 14 residues. Germline V CDR1 and CDR2: MNHEY, SMNVEV (reference sequence). Trimming took off 3 bases at V and 1 base at J, with 8 bases between the two ends. The CDR3 reads CASSFIARTDTQYF. As DNA, the CDR3 is TGTGCCAGCAGTTTCATAGCGCGCACAGATACGCAGTATTTT.

The V and J genes are TRBV27 and TRBJ1-5; D possibly corresponds to TRBD1 (5 bases). Trimming cost V 7 bases and J 6 bases, with 16 bases left between them. Germline V gives CDR1 MNHEY, CDR2 SMNVEV (reference sequence). The CDR3 loop spans 14 amino acids. In DNA, the CDR3 is TGTGCCAGCAAGGGGCAGGGAGGGAGTCAGCCCCAGCATTTT. Translating gives CASKGQGGSQPQHF.

This clone was counted a single time. The chain carries TRBV27 and TRBJ2-1; 15 bases are a match to TRBD2. J lost 6 bases, V lost 5 bases, and 5 bases had no gene match. The germline gives CDR1 MNHEY, CDR2 SMNVEV (reference sequence). The CDR3 is 16 amino acids. The CDR3 region has the DNA TGTGCCAGCAGTCAGGGACTAGCGGGAGGTCTCAATGAGCAGTTCTTC. Amino acids: CASSQGLAGGLNEQFF.

This chain joins TRBV7-2 and TRBJ2-7, with D possibly matching TRBD2 (7 bases). The V end lost 1 base, the J end lost 0 bases, and 13 bases lay between the germline ends. The CDR3 contains 16 residues. Per the germline V gene, CDR1 is SGHTA and CDR2 is FQGNSA. The CDR3 loop is CASSLGGGGASYEQYF. The CDR3 region has the DNA TGTGCCAGCAGCTTAGGGGGGGGCGGGGCCTCCTACGAGCAGTACTTC. Complete variable domain (other parts from reference TRBV7-2 and TRBJ2-7): GAGVSQSPSNKVTEKGKDVELRCDPISGHTALYWYRQSLGQGLEFLIYFQGNSAPDKSGLPSDRFSAERTGGSVSTLTIQRTQQEDSAVYLCASSLGGGGASYEQYFGPGTRLTVT.

The rearrangement links TRBV18 to TRBJ2-7, with 9 bases lining up with TRBD2. V lost 3 bases to trimming and J lost 0 bases; unmatched junction nucleotides: 3. The CDR3 contains 15 residues. Germline-derived CDR1 and CDR2 are KGHSH and LQKENI. CDR3 loop: CASSPLAGDSYEQYF. The DNA of the CDR3 is TGTGCCAGCTCACCTTTAGCGGGGGACTCCTACGAGCAGTACTTC.

This sequence joins TRBV6-1 and TRBJ1-5; a possible D gene is TRBD1 (6 bases). Between the trimmed V and J ends, which lost 10 bases and 6 bases, there was a span of 22 bases. CDR3 length: 15 amino acids. The germline V gene has CDR1 MNHNS and CDR2 SASEGT. CDR3 region: CAITQTGPLPQPQHF. The CDR3 DNA follows: TGTGCCATAACCCAGACAGGACCCTTGCCTCAGCCCCAGCATTTT.

The rearrangement uses TRBV4-1 and TRBJ2-7; D is possibly TRBD2 (6 bases). The germline CDR1 and CDR2 sequences are MGHRA and YSYEKL. V lost 4 bases and J 6 bases, leaving 13 bases between the germline ends. There are 13 residues in the CDR3. In nucleotides, the CDR3 is TGCGCCAGCAGCCCCCGGGACTTGGGCGAGCAGTACTTC. Protein sequence: CASSPRDLGEQYF.

The chain carries TRBV6-5 and TRBJ2-5, with TRBD1 identical over 9 bases. The CDR3 consists of 15 residues. J lost 5 bases, V lost 4 bases, and 8 bases had no gene match. Germline V lookup: CDR1 MNHEY, CDR2 SVGAGI. The CDR3 DNA sequence: TGTGCCAGCAGTTCCGGGACAGGGCGGGTGGAGACCCAGTACTTC. Its protein product is CASSSGTGRVETQYF.

The gene calls are TRBV5-1 and TRBJ2-5, with 9 positions matching TRBD1. Germline V lookup: CDR1 SGHRS, CDR2 YFSETQ. The V gene end was trimmed by 1 base and the J gene end by 5 bases; junction bases not matched to a gene: 6. The CDR3 is 15 residues long. The CDR3 DNA is TGCGCCAGCAGCTTGACGGTGGACAGGGGTGAGACCCAGTACTTC. This sequence encodes CASSLTVDRGETQYF. Full variable domain (remainder filled in from reference TRBV5-1 and TRBJ2-5): KAGVTQTPRYLIKTRGQQVTLSCSPISGHRSVSWYQQTPGQGLQFLFEYFSETQRNKGNFPGRFSGRQFSNSRSEMNVSTLELGDSALYLCASSLTVDRGETQYFGPGTRLLVL.

The J gene is TRBJ2-7, the V gene TRBV13, with D maybe TRBD2 (6 bases). Germline V gene sequence: CDR1 PRHDT, CDR2 FYEKMQ (reference sequence). The CDR3 spans 15 residues. Between the trimmed V and J ends, which lost 5 bases and 5 bases, there was a span of 19 bases. The CDR3 is CASSPPLRRDDEQYF. The CDR3, as DNA: TGTGCCAGCAGCCCGCCGCTTCGGAGGGACGACGAGCAGTACTTC.

The V and J genes are TRBV28 and TRBJ2-1, with 10 bases identical to TRBD2. Germline assignment: CDR1 MDHEN and CDR2 SYDVKM. V shed 4 bases and J 4 bases; nucleotides not matched to a gene: 7. This CDR3 is built from 16 residues. Here the CDR3 DNA reads TGTGCCAGCAGTTACCCCGGGACTAGCGATTACAATGAGCAGTTCTTC. Its translation is CASSYPGTSDYNEQFF.

This rearrangement joins TRBV5-6 to TRBJ2-1, with D possibly being TRBD1 (5 bases). The germline gives CDR1 SGHDT, CDR2 YYEEEE. The V end was cut by 2 bases, the J end by 8 bases, with 17 bases between. The CDR3 is made up of 15 amino acids. CDR3 in amino acids: CASSFDSPSGHEQFF. Here the CDR3 DNA reads TGTGCCAGCAGCTTTGACAGCCCATCAGGCCATGAGCAGTTCTTC.

The J gene is TRBJ1-6, the V gene TRBV7-2, with 11 bases identical to TRBD1. Germline V gene sequence: CDR1 SGHTA, CDR2 FQGNSA. This CDR3 has 17 amino acids. V lost 5 bases to trimming and J lost 8 bases; unmatched junction nucleotides: 11. In DNA form, the CDR3 reads TGTGCCAGCAGCACGGGACAGGGGGTGTTTTTTTATTCACCCCTCCACTTT. As protein: CASSTGQGVFFYSPLHF.

The rearrangement joins TRBV7-9 to TRBJ2-7, with D hard to call. Germline CDR1 SEHNR, CDR2 FQNEAQ (reference sequence). The V gene lost 2 bases and the J gene lost 2 bases, with 7 bases spanning the gap. The CDR3 is 13 residues long. Here the CDR3 reads CASSLSQAYEQYF. The CDR3 DNA is TGTGCCAGCAGCTTATCTCAGGCCTACGAGCAGTACTTC.

This clone turned up a few times. This rearrangement joins TRBV27 to TRBJ2-7, with D hard to call. The CDR3 has 12 amino acids. CDR1 and CDR2 from the germline V gene are MNHEY and SMNVEV (reference sequence). Trimming removed 10 bases at V and 7 bases at J, with 17 bases between. This CDR3 reads CANPTPCGEQYF. The CDR3 coding sequence is TGTGCCAACCCGACACCCTGTGGGGAGCAGTACTTC.

This clone was counted between two and nine times. This chain links TRBV6-7 with TRBJ2-5; D possibly corresponds to TRBD2 (6 bases). TRBV6-7 is annotated as an ORF whose role is uncertain. This CDR3 contains 15 residues. V gave up 2 bases and J gave up 0 bases, with 10 bases separating them. The CDR3, as DNA: TGTGCCAGCAGTTACGGCGGGACCTACCAAGAGACCCAGTACTTC. Residues: CASSYGGTYQETQYF.

The rearrangement joins TRBV7-9 to TRBJ2-3; the D gene is possibly TRBD2 (6 bases). V lost 6 bases, J lost 3 bases, and 13 bases lay in between. Germline values: CDR1 SEHNR, CDR2 FQNEAQ (reference sequence). The CDR3 is made up of 14 amino acids. The CDR3 spells CASRSGRMTDTQYF. The DNA for the CDR3 is TGTGCCAGCAGGTCCGGGAGAATGACAGATACGCAGTATTTT. Full variable domain (missing parts from reference TRBV7-9 and TRBJ2-3): DTGVSQNPRHKITKRGQNVTFRCDPISEHNRLYWYRQTLGQGPEFLTYFQNEAQLEKSRLLSDRFSAERPKGSFSTLEIQRTEQGDSAMYLCASRSGRMTDTQYFGPGTRLTVL.

This chain links TRBV9 with TRBJ2-1, with TRBD1 as a possible D gene (6 bases). The germline V gene encodes CDR1 SGDLS and CDR2 YYNGEE. V was trimmed by 0 bases and J by 6 bases, leaving 13 bases between them. CDR3 size: 15 residues. The CDR3 nucleotides are TGTGCCAGCAGCGTAGGGGGGCTAGGGGGCAATGAGCAGTTCTTC. As protein: CASSVGGLGGNEQFF.

The V call is TRBV10-3, the J call TRBJ2-1, with 10 nucleotides matching TRBD2. This CDR3 comprises 14 residues. Germline V lookup: CDR1 ENHRY, CDR2 SYGVKD. With V trimmed by 6 bases and J by 6 bases, 5 bases remained unmatched. DNA of the CDR3: TGTGCCATCAGCCTAGCGGGAGAAGGCAATGAGCAGTTCTTC. Amino acid sequence: CAISLAGEGNEQFF.

The genes are TRBV13 and TRBJ2-2; TRBD2 is a possible D gene (5 bases). Germline-derived CDR1 and CDR2 are PRHDT and FYEKMQ (reference sequence). This CDR3 has 15 residues. Trimming took off 2 bases at V and 6 bases at J, with 13 bases between the two ends. CDR3: CASSLFMGRPGELFF. CDR3 coding DNA: TGTGCCAGCAGCTTATTTATGGGGAGACCCGGGGAGCTGTTTTTT.

V and J are TRBV7-2 and TRBJ2-7, with TRBD2 matching over 9 bases. Germline assignment: CDR1 SGHTA and CDR2 FQGNSA. CDR3 size: 18 residues. V dropped 1 base and J dropped 6; count of bases not matched to a gene: 16. CDR3 nucleotides: TGTGCCAGCAGCTTAGGCCCCGGGGGGGCGGGAGGGCTGGGCGAGCAGTACTTC. Translation gives CASSLGPGGAGGLGEQYF.

Remarks on this clone: The junction differs from germline at one of its ends, possibly a read error. The gene calls are TRBV7-9 and TRBJ2-1; 9 bases map to TRBD2. The CDR3 spans 15 residues. In germline, CDR1 is SEHNR, CDR2 FQNEAQ (reference sequence). In DNA form, the CDR3 reads TGTTCCAGCAGCCCATTAGCGGGAGACTTAAGTGAGCAGTTCTTC. This sequence encodes CSSSPLAGDLSEQFF.

The J gene is TRBJ2-7, the V gene TRBV5-1; D might be TRBD1 (6 bases). The length of the CDR3 is 14 residues. The V gene's germline CDR1 is SGHRS and CDR2 YFSETQ. Between the trimmed V and J ends, which lost 6 bases and 3 bases, there was a span of 16 bases. The CDR3 region is CASTWGTLNYEQYF. CDR3 DNA sequence: TGCGCCAGCACCTGGGGGACACTGAACTACGAGCAGTACTTC.

The chain combines TRBV4-1 with TRBJ2-2; D remains ambiguous. Germline V gives CDR1 MGHRA, CDR2 YSYEKL. V shed 1 base and J shed 2 bases, with 5 bases lying between them. The CDR3 totals 14 residues. In DNA, the CDR3 is TGCGCCAGCAGCCAAGTTATAAACACCGGGGAGCTGTTTTTT. This translates into CASSQVINTGELFF.

The CDR3 DNA is TGTGCCAGCATTGCCGCCGGGGCGGGGGGCTACACCTTC. Residues: CASIAAGAGGYTF. V gene TRBV6-5 combines with J gene TRBJ1-2, with TRBD1 as a possible D gene (5 bases). V lost 7 bases to trimming and J lost 8 bases, with 17 bases between them. CDR3 length equals 13 residues. Per germline, CDR1 MNHEY and CDR2 SVGAGI.

The rearrangement joins TRBV4-1 to TRBJ1-6; 7 bases map to TRBD1. J gave up 9 bases and V 2 bases, and 4 bases lay outside the gene matches. Germline assignment: CDR1 MGHRA and CDR2 YSYEKL. The CDR3 contains 14 residues. Here the CDR3 reads CASSQIGQASPLHF. In DNA form, the CDR3 reads TGCGCCAGCAGCCAAATAGGACAGGCTTCACCCCTCCACTTT.

The CDR3 protein is CASSQTTGVNFNQPQHF. Written as DNA, the CDR3 is TGTGCCAGCTCACAAACGACAGGGGTCAACTTCAATCAGCCCCAGCATTTT. The chain is built from TRBV18 and TRBJ1-5; 8 nucleotides line up with TRBD1. Looked up from germline, CDR1 is KGHSH and CDR2 is LQKENI. J gave up 3 bases and V 4 bases, and 11 bases lay outside the gene matches. The CDR3 length is 17 residues.

The V gene is TRBV2, the J gene TRBJ1-2; D not resolved. V lost 7 bases, J lost 2 bases, and 14 bases lay in between. Germline CDR1 and CDR2: SNHLY and FYNNEI. The length of the CDR3 is 14 residues. CDR3: CASKSVTGNYGYTF. CDR3 in DNA: TGTGCCAGCAAATCCGTCACGGGGAACTATGGCTACACCTTC.

The V gene is TRBV7-8, the J gene TRBJ2-4; D is perhaps TRBD1 (6 bases). This CDR3 has 16 residues. The V gene's germline CDR1 is SGHVS and CDR2 FQNEAQ. V was pared by 0 bases and J by 6 bases, with 15 bases between. CDR3: CASSLARQGNINIQYF. In DNA, the CDR3 is TGTGCCAGCAGCTTAGCACGGCAGGGGAATATAAACATTCAGTACTTC.

The chain links TRBV19 to TRBJ1-3; D not certain. Trimming removed 7 bases from V and 0 bases from J, with 13 bases in between. CDR3 length: 15 amino acids. The germline V gene has CDR1 LNHDA and CDR2 SQIVND (reference sequence). The CDR3 is CASTHLTDSGNTIYF. The CDR3 DNA follows: TGTGCCAGTACCCATCTGACTGACTCTGGAAACACCATATATTTT.